This T cell receptor beta chain was retrieved from a study of shared clonotypes between healthy human individuals. The sample holds many counts of this clone. Assay: immunoSEQ multiplex PCR; the TCRdb copy retains only in-frame clones and omits some. Of 400,000 to 500,000 clones in the sample, 76% were seen once. The V gene's germline CDR1 is SNHLY and CDR2 FYNNEI. V lost 8 bases, J lost 1 base, and 11 bases stayed unmatched. The CDR3 is made up of 17 amino acids. The V gene is TRBV2, the J gene TRBJ2-3, with 11 bases identical to TRBD2. This TCR was sampled from a woman between 35 and 50 years old in good health. Some clones in this sample may be carry-over from other donors' samples. Material: PBMCs. CDR3 amino acids: CASALGLADWGTDTQYF. CDR3 DNA: TGTGCCAGCGCCTTGGGACTAGCGGATTGGGGCACAGATACGCAGTATTTT.